This is a list of T cell receptor beta chains from one sample in a study of blood T cell repertoires in COVID-19. Clones were sequenced by immunoSEQ multiplex PCR, and TCRdb holds only the in-frame ones, with some missing. Counted here are approximately 320,000 clones, nearly 90% occurring once; the ten biggest clones make up around 10%. The sequenced sample was peripheral blood. The receptors shown here come from a woman in her twenties or thirties with COVID-19, enrolled during active disease. Each CDR3 is given with its conserved first and last residue. A D gene is named only where the DNA matches it firmly. For some rows the clone size is stated as once, few or many, or as a class when expanded; others skip it.

d_gene: TRBD1; abundance: NA; j_gene: TRBJ1-2; v_gene: TRBV3-1/TRBV3-2; CDR3aa: CASSHFRTGFGYTF; CDR3nt: TGTGCCAGCAGCCACTTCCGGACAGGGTTTGGCTACACCTTC
d_gene: TRBD1; abundance: NA; j_gene: TRBJ1-4; v_gene: TRBV7-8; CDR3aa: CASSSGGWSEEKLFF; CDR3nt: TGTGCCAGCAGTTCAGGGGGGTGGTCGGAAGAAAAACTGTTTTTT
d_gene: TRBD2; abundance: NA; j_gene: TRBJ2-3; v_gene: TRBV3-1/TRBV3-2; CDR3aa: CASRHFLAGEEGTQYF; CDR3nt: TGTGCCAGCAGGCATTTCTTAGCGGGGGAGGAGGGTACGCAGTATTTT
d_gene: NA; abundance: few; j_gene: TRBJ1-2; v_gene: TRBV6-4; CDR3aa: CASSDSWVEGYGYTF; CDR3nt: TGTGCCAGCAGTGACTCTTGGGTTGAGGGCTATGGCTACACCTTC
d_gene: TRBD1; abundance: NA; j_gene: TRBJ1-2; v_gene: TRBV11-2; CDR3aa: CASSATGEDGYTF; CDR3nt: TGTGCCAGCAGCGCGACAGGGGAGGATGGCTACACCTTC
d_gene: NA; abundance: NA; j_gene: TRBJ1-2; v_gene: TRBV5-4; CDR3aa: CASSPGGWGGYTF; CDR3nt: TGTGCCAGCAGCCCGGGGGGGTGGGGTGGCTACACCTTC
d_gene: NA; abundance: NA; j_gene: TRBJ1-1; v_gene: TRBV4-1; CDR3aa: CASSQVDSSSWTEAFF; CDR3nt: TGCGCCAGCAGCCAAGTTGACAGCAGCTCTTGGACTGAAGCTTTCTTT
d_gene: NA; abundance: medium-sized; j_gene: TRBJ2-5; v_gene: TRBV5-1; CDR3aa: CASSFQVGETQYF; CDR3nt: TGCGCCAGCAGCTTCCAGGTCGGAGAGACCCAGTACTTC
d_gene: TRBD2; abundance: NA; j_gene: TRBJ2-4; v_gene: TRBV27; CDR3aa: CASSLSRGIAKNIQYF; CDR3nt: TGTGCCAGCAGTTTATCGCGGGGGATAGCCAAAAACATTCAGTACTTC
d_gene: TRBD1; abundance: NA; j_gene: TRBJ2-5; v_gene: TRBV4-1; CDR3aa: CASSQDRGLETQYF; CDR3nt: TGCGCCAGCAGCCAAGACAGGGGGCTGGAGACCCAGTACTTC
d_gene: TRBD2; abundance: NA; j_gene: TRBJ2-1; v_gene: TRBV6-2/TRBV6-3; CDR3aa: CASSPEGTSGYNEQFF; CDR3nt: TGTGCCAGCAGCCCTGAGGGGACTAGCGGTTACAATGAGCAGTTCTTC
d_gene: NA; abundance: NA; j_gene: TRBJ1-2; v_gene: TRBV18; CDR3aa: CASSPRTVGAKDYGYTF; CDR3nt: TGTGCCAGCTCACCCCGGACAGTAGGGGCTAAGGACTATGGCTACACCTTC
d_gene: NA; abundance: NA; j_gene: TRBJ2-3; v_gene: TRBV11-2; CDR3aa: CASSHTDTQYF; CDR3nt: TGTGCCAGCAGCCACACAGATACGCAGTATTTT
d_gene: TRBD2; abundance: NA; j_gene: TRBJ2-3; v_gene: TRBV7-2; CDR3aa: CASSLEGGLAGGTDTQYF; CDR3nt: TGTGCCAGCAGCTTAGAAGGAGGACTAGCGGGGGGTACAGATACGCAGTATTTT
d_gene: TRBD2; abundance: NA; j_gene: TRBJ2-1; v_gene: TRBV19; CDR3aa: CASSKIAGGANEQFF; CDR3nt: TGTGCCAGTAGTAAGATAGCGGGGGGGGCGAATGAGCAGTTCTTC
d_gene: NA; abundance: NA; j_gene: TRBJ2-1; v_gene: TRBV28; CDR3aa: CASSSPSMSGGFF; CDR3nt: TGTGCCAGCAGTTCCCCCTCGATGTCCGGGGGGTTCTTC
d_gene: TRBD1; abundance: NA; j_gene: TRBJ2-7; v_gene: TRBV6-5; CDR3aa: CARGTETYEQYF; CDR3nt: TGTGCCAGAGGGACAGAAACCTACGAGCAGTACTTC
d_gene: TRBD2; abundance: NA; j_gene: TRBJ2-7; v_gene: TRBV9; CDR3aa: CASSVAGGTLYEQYF; CDR3nt: TGTGCCAGCAGCGTAGCGGGGGGGACCCTCTACGAGCAGTACTTC
d_gene: NA; abundance: once; j_gene: TRBJ1-5; v_gene: TRBV5-1; CDR3aa: CASSLELQGRPYDQPQHF; CDR3nt: TGCGCCAGCAGCTTGGAACTACAGGGAAGGCCGTACGATCAGCCCCAGCATTTT